Listed below are T cell receptor beta chains from one sample, sequenced in a study of blood T cell repertoires in COVID-19. Sequencing used immunoSEQ multiplex PCR; TCRdb keeps in-frame clones, though not all of them. Here the sample spans 120,000 or so clones, more than 75% being singletons. Sequencing was done on a sample of peripheral blood. Receptors originate from a man over 45 with acute or convalescent COVID-19. Both conserved end residues are part of each CDR3. The D gene is left open where the match is weak. A row's size may be missing; if present it is once, few, many or a size class.

j_call | clone_size | d_call | v_call | cdr3_nt | cdr3_aa
TRBJ2-7 | NA | TRBD1 | TRBV6-6 | TGTGCCAGCACTCAGACAGGGACCGAGCAGTACTTC | CASTQTGTEQYF
TRBJ2-7 | NA | TRBD1 | TRBV7-2 | TGTGCCAGCAGCCCACGTGGGACAGTCGAGCAGTACTTC | CASSPRGTVEQYF
TRBJ2-7 | few | TRBD1 | TRBV5-1 | TGCGCCAGCAGCTTGCGGACAGGGGGCTACGAGCAGTACTTC | CASSLRTGGYEQYF
TRBJ2-5 | NA | NA | TRBV7-8 | TGTGCCAGCAGCCGCCCGAGGGTGGGGACCCAGTACTTC | CASSRPRVGTQYF
TRBJ1-1 | NA | TRBD1 | TRBV6-5 | TGTGCCAGCAGCTCATTGACAGGGGCGAACACTGAAGCTTTCTTT | CASSSLTGANTEAFF
TRBJ2-7 | NA | TRBD1 | TRBV6-5 | TGTGCCAGCAGTTACACCAGGGACAGCTCCTACGAGCAGTACTTC | CASSYTRDSSYEQYF
TRBJ2-7 | NA | NA | TRBV11-2 | TGTGCCAGCAGCTTAGTGGGCAGGGCTTCCGAGCAGTACTTC | CASSLVGRASEQYF
TRBJ2-2 | NA | TRBD1 | TRBV27 | TGTGCCAGCAGTTTATCACTGGGACAGCGCACCGGGGAGCTGTTTTTT | CASSLSLGQRTGELFF
TRBJ2-1 | NA | TRBD2 | TRBV6-5 | TGTGCCAGCAGTCTAGCGGGAGCAAGCTACAATGAGCAGTTCTTC | CASSLAGASYNEQFF
TRBJ2-5 | NA | TRBD1 | TRBV5-4 | TGTGCCAGCAGCAAAGGGACAGAGGAGACCCAGTACTTC | CASSKGTEETQYF
TRBJ2-3 | NA | NA | TRBV7-2 | TGTGCCAGCAGTTTAGGGGAGCGCAACACAGATACGCAGTATTTT | CASSLGERNTDTQYF
TRBJ2-7 | NA | TRBD2 | TRBV7-2 | TGTGCCAGCAGCCGAGGACTAGCCGGCGAGCAGTACTTC | CASSRGLAGEQYF
TRBJ1-2 | NA | NA | TRBV6-2/TRBV6-3 | TGTGCCAGCAGCGATTCGGGTGCTAACTATGGCTACACCTTC | CASSDSGANYGYTF
TRBJ2-5 | NA | NA | TRBV11-3 | TGTGCCAGCAGCTCGTTATGGGGCGGATTAGAGACCCAGTACTTC | CASSSLWGGLETQYF
TRBJ2-1 | NA | NA | TRBV7-2 | TGTGCCAGCAGCTTAGCGAGGCCCATCCAGTTCTTC | CASSLARPIQFF
TRBJ1-2 | NA | TRBD1 | TRBV18 | TGTGCCAGCTCACCGGGGACAGGGGAGATTAACTATGGCTACACCTTC | CASSPGTGEINYGYTF
TRBJ1-6 | NA | TRBD1 | TRBV19 | TGTGCCAGTAGTGGGACAGGGAATTCACCCCTCCACTTT | CASSGTGNSPLHF
TRBJ1-1 | NA | NA | TRBV28 | TGTGCTATGCCCCCGGGGGTACCCTTAGGAACTGAAGCTTTCTTT | CAMPPGVPLGTEAFF
TRBJ1-2 | once | TRBD1 | TRBV11-3 | TGTGCCAGCAGCTTAGGGGGACAGTTTTATTATGGCTACACCTTC | CASSLGGQFYYGYTF
TRBJ1-4 | NA | NA | TRBV19 | TGTGCCGGCGGGGCAGGGAGACTCGGTAATGAAAAACTGTTTTTT | CAGGAGRLGNEKLFF
TRBJ1-5 | NA | NA | TRBV29-1 | TGCAGCGTTGTAGTTGCAGGGTTGGGGAATCAGCCCCAGCATTTT | CSVVVAGLGNQPQHF
TRBJ2-7 | NA | TRBD1 | TRBV5-1 | TGCGCCAGCAGCTTGGAGCTACAGGGGACCTACGAGCAGTACTTC | CASSLELQGTYEQYF
TRBJ2-7 | NA | TRBD2 | TRBV7-9 | TGTGCCAGCAGCTTAGGACTAGCGGGAGTCCGCTCCTACGAGCAGTACTTC | CASSLGLAGVRSYEQYF
TRBJ2-2 | NA | NA | TRBV5-5 | TGTGCCAGCAGCTCCGCCAGCGCGCACACCGGGGAGCTGTTTTTT | CASSSASAHTGELFF
TRBJ2-7 | NA | NA | TRBV6-1 | TGTGCCAGCAGTGAAGCGCTTCGGTCGAACGAGCAGTACTTC | CASSEALRSNEQYF
TRBJ2-7 | NA | NA | TRBV4-3 | TGCGCCAGCAGCCAAGGTATCAGGGGCGCCTACGAGCAGTACTTC | CASSQGIRGAYEQYF
TRBJ2-1 | NA | TRBD1 | TRBV25-1 | TGTGCCAGCACCGAAGACAGGGGTCCCCTCAATGAGCAGTTCTTC | CASTEDRGPLNEQFF
TRBJ1-2 | NA | TRBD1 | TRBV6-7 | TGTGCCAGCAGCGGCCTATCCGACAGGGAGGATGGCTACACCTTC | CASSGLSDREDGYTF
TRBJ2-7 | NA | NA | TRBV19 | TGTGCCAGTAGTGACAGGAGGATAGACGAGCAGTACTTC | CASSDRRIDEQYF
TRBJ1-1 | NA | TRBD1 | TRBV5-5 | TGTGCCAGCAGCCTTCCGGGACAGGGTGAAGCTTTCTTT | CASSLPGQGEAFF
TRBJ2-1 | NA | TRBD2 | TRBV30 | TGTGCCTGGAGTGTGGGAGGGGCAAGATACAATGAGCAGTTCTTC | CAWSVGGARYNEQFF
TRBJ2-1 | NA | TRBD2 | TRBV6-1 | TGTGCCAGCAGTGAAGCGGGGTTAGCGGGACGCTTTTCCTACAATGAGCAGTTCTTC | CASSEAGLAGRFSYNEQFF
TRBJ2-1 | NA | NA | TRBV7-2 | TGTGCCAGCAGCTTTTCAGGGAACAATGAGCAGTTCTTC | CASSFSGNNEQFF
TRBJ2-5 | NA | NA | TRBV18 | TGTGCCAGCTCACGATCTCAGGGGGGAAGAAGGTTCGAAGAGACCCAGTACTTC | CASSRSQGGRRFEETQYF
TRBJ2-5 | NA | TRBD2 | TRBV18 | TGTGCCAGCTCGTTAACGGGAGGGGAAGAGACCCAGTACTTC | CASSLTGGEETQYF
TRBJ2-3 | many | TRBD2 | TRBV25-1 | TGTGCCAGCAACCCCGGGACTAGCGGAAACACAGATACGCAGTATTTT | CASNPGTSGNTDTQYF
TRBJ1-1 | once | NA | TRBV5-1 | TGCGCCAGCAGCTTGGGCAGGGTCCTGGGGGAAGCTTTCTTT | CASSLGRVLGEAFF
TRBJ1-1 | NA | TRBD1 | TRBV11-2 | TGTGCCAGCAGCTTTACAGGGGATGTGAACACTGAAGCTTTCTTT | CASSFTGDVNTEAFF
TRBJ1-2 | NA | NA | TRBV4-2 | TGTGCCAGCAGCCCGTCAGGGGAAGGGGGCTACACCTTC | CASSPSGEGGYTF
TRBJ2-3 | NA | NA | TRBV29-1 | TGCAGCGTTGAAGGACAGTTCACAGATACGCAGTATTTT | CSVEGQFTDTQYF
TRBJ2-3 | NA | NA | TRBV7-9 | TGTGCCAGCAGCCGGGACACAGATACGCAGTATTTT | CASSRDTDTQYF